This T cell receptor (beta chain) was identified during a study of T-cell reconstitution after alpha-beta-depleted transplantation in children. The TCRbeta library was prepared with unique molecular identifiers. Each CDR3 protein is one row after TCRdb ran MiXCR on the PCR reads. The sample comprises about 640,000 distinct CDR3 sequences, roughly 15% of which are singletons, and 1.1% rests with the top ten. Germline CDR1 MDHEN, CDR2 SYDVKM. Trimming stripped 6 bases from V and 0 bases from J, with 6 bases between. The CDR3 runs 14 residues. The sample holds a few counts of this clonotype. The genes are TRBV28 and TRBJ1-6; D uncertain. This receptor was identified in a human donor who donated a stem cell graft to a child with acute myeloid leukemia. This specimen consisted of PBMCs from the stem cell graft donor, obtained from the stem cell graft. CDR3 coding DNA: TGTGCCAGCAGAAATAGCTCCTATAATTCACCCCTCCACTTT. Protein: CASRNSSYNSPLHF.